This TCR beta chain appears in the sequencing data of a study of Graves' ophthalmopathy and Graves' hyperthyroidism. Lactation, pregnancy, uncontrolled infections and other autoimmune diseases were all grounds for excluding patients. With respect to this clonotype: Its ends do not fully match the called genes, so a read error is possible.

Investigators amplified TCR beta CDR3 regions from RNA transcripts. Second-round multiplex PCR came after first-round RT-PCR with HTBI primers. TCRdb used MiXCR to reprocess the multiplex PCR reads, holding one entry per CDR3 protein. Among 500,000 to 600,000 distinct CDR3 sequences listed, approximately 35% were seen once. Looked up from germline, CDR1 is DFQATT and CDR2 is SNEGSKA (reference sequence). The CDR3 consists of 13 residues. Sequences were obtained from peripheral blood or thyroid tissue (not recorded which). This clonotype originated in an adult man with Graves' hyperthyroidism. The V and J genes are TRBV20-1 and TRBJ1-1; D is uncertain. The chain's CDR3 is CSARSDGFTEASF. The CDR3 nucleotides read TGCAGTGCGCGGTCGGATGGGTTCACTGAAGCTTCCTTT.